This passage covers 9 T cell receptor beta chains from one sample sequenced in a study of T-cell memory formation after mild COVID-19. TCRdb reanalysed the 5' RACE reads using MiXCR and keeps one entry per CDR3 protein. The sample records around 210,000 distinct CDR3 sequences, 9.5% to 10% being singletons. Sequencing used PBMCs or a T cell subset sorted from them (not recorded which). The receptors here all came from a man younger than 35 who had mild COVID-19 (a few samples of this study predate the infection). Cell type and time point are not known.

This clonotype was counted ten times or more. This chain connects TRBV7-8 to TRBJ2-5, with TRBD2 matching 7 bases. With V trimmed by 3 bases and J by 0 bases, 1 base remained unmatched. This CDR3 has 14 amino acids. Germline assignment: CDR1 SGHVS and CDR2 FQNEAQ. The DNA for the CDR3 is TGTGCCAGCAGCTTTGGGGGGGACCAAGAGACCCAGTACTTC. Amino acid sequence: CASSFGGDQETQYF.

The table lists this clonotype with a few counts. This sequence joins TRBV2 and TRBJ2-5; the D gene is possibly TRBD2 (5 bases). Germline CDR1 SNHLY, CDR2 FYNNEI. This CDR3 comprises 14 residues. The ends were cut back, 6 bases at V and 2 bases at J, with 13 bases in the middle. DNA for the CDR3: TGTGCCAGCAGGGGTACTAGTACTCAAGAGACCCAGTACTTC. It yields the protein CASRGTSTQETQYF.

This clonotype was counted ten times or more. CDR3 sequence (DNA): TGTGCCAGCAGCTCCGCCCGGACTAGCGGGGGGACAGATACGCAGTATTTT. This encodes CASSSARTSGGTDTQYF. V is TRBV7-8 and J is TRBJ2-3; 14 bases agree with TRBD2. The CDR3 loop spans 17 amino acids. The germline gives CDR1 SGHVS, CDR2 FQNEAQ. Unmatched junction bases numbered 6, after V lost 4 bases and J lost 3 bases.

This chain uses TRBV20-1 with TRBJ2-5; 7 nucleotides match TRBD2. The junction had 3 bases not matched to a gene; V was cut back by 4 bases and J by 1 base. The CDR3 is 13 residues long. CDR1 and CDR2 (germline): DFQATT, SNEGSKA (reference sequence). The CDR3 DNA reads TGCAGTGCTACCGGGACTACCCAAGAGACCCAGTACTTC. Its protein product is CSATGTTQETQYF.

In this sample, this clonotype turned up a few times. J is TRBJ1-3 and V is TRBV7-2, with D uncertain. Trimming cost V 3 bases and J 0 bases, with 6 bases left between them. CDR3 size: 14 residues. Germline V gives CDR1 SGHTA, CDR2 FQGNSA. CDR3 region: CASSLTNSGNTIYF. DNA for the CDR3: TGTGCCAGCAGCTTGACAAACTCTGGAAACACCATATATTTT.

This sequence joins TRBV12-5 and TRBJ1-2, with TRBD1 as a possible D gene (5 bases). The CDR3 extends over 14 amino acids. CDR1 LGHNT and CDR2 FRNRAP come from the germline V gene. The V and J ends lost 10 bases and 4 bases respectively, with 19 bases between them. CDR3: CATGGAAGPYGYTF. The DNA for the CDR3 is TGTGCTACCGGAGGGGCCGCGGGTCCCTATGGCTACACCTTC.

This clonotype showed up many times. The chain joins TRBV6-6 to TRBJ2-1; 9 bases match TRBD2. Germline assignment: CDR1 MNHNY and CDR2 SVGAGI (reference sequence). The CDR3 has 15 residues. V lost 6 bases to trimming and J lost 3 bases; unmatched junction nucleotides: 6. The CDR3 region has the DNA TGTGCCAGCAGACCGCGGGGGGGAGACTACAATGAGCAGTTCTTC. Residues: CASRPRGGDYNEQFF.

V and J are TRBV7-9 and TRBJ1-6; possible D gene TRBD1, 6 bases. Trimming left V 2 bases short and J 7 bases short, with 9 bases between. The germline CDR1 and CDR2 sequences are SEHNR and FQNEAQ (reference sequence). CDR3 length: 14 residues. The CDR3, as DNA: TGTGCCAGCAGCTTACGGGGGACAAATTCACCCCTCCACTTT. Translation gives CASSLRGTNSPLHF.

This clonotype was observed a few times. The chain uses TRBV12-3 or TRBV12-4 and TRBJ1-5; no definite D call. The V gene lost 3 bases and the J gene lost 4 bases, with 7 bases spanning the gap. CDR3 length equals 13 residues. CDR3 DNA sequence: TGTGCCAGCAGTTTCACCCTAAATCAGCCCCAGCATTTT. Translating gives CASSFTLNQPQHF.